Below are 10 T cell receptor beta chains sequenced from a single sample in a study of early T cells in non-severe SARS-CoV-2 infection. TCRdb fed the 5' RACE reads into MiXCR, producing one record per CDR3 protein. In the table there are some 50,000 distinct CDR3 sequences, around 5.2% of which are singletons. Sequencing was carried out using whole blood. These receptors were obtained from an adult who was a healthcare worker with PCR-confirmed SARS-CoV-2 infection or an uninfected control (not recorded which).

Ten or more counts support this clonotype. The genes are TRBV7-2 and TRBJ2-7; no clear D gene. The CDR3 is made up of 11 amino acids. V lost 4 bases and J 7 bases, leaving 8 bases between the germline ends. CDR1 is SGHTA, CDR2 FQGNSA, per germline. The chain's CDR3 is CASSSKWEQYF. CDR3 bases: TGTGCCAGCAGCTCCAAGTGGGAGCAGTACTTC.

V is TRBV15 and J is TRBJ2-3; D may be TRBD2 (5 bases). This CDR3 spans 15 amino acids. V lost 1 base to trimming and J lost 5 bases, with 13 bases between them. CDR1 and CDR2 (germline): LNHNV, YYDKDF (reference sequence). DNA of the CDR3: TGTGCCACCAGCAGAGCGGGATCTGGCCTAGATACGCAGTATTTT. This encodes CATSRAGSGLDTQYF.

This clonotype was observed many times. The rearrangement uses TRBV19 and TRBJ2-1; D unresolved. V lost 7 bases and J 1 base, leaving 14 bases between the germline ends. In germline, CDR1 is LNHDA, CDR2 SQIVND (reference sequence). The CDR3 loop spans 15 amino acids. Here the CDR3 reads CASKERFQSYNEQFF. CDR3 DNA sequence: TGTGCCAGTAAGGAGCGCTTCCAGTCCTACAATGAGCAGTTCTTC.

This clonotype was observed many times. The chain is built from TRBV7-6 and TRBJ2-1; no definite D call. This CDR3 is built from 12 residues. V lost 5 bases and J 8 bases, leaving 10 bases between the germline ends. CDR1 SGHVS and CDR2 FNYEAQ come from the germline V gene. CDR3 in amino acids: CASSRALDEQFF. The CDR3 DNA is TGTGCCAGCAGCCGCGCTCTTGATGAGCAGTTCTTC.

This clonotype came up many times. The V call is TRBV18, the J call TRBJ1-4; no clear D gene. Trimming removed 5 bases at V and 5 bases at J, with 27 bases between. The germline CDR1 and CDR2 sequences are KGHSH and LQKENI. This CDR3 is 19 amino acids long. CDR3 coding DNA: TGTGCCAGCTCATCCTTGTCCGGGAGTCGATACAGCGGGAATGAAAAACTGTTTTTT. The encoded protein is CASSSLSGSRYSGNEKLFF.

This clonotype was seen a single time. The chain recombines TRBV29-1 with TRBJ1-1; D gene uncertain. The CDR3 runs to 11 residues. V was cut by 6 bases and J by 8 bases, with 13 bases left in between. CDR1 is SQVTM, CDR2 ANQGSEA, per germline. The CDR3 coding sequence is TGCAGCGTCTCCATAGGCGGCGAAGCTTTCTTT. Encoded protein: CSVSIGGEAFF.

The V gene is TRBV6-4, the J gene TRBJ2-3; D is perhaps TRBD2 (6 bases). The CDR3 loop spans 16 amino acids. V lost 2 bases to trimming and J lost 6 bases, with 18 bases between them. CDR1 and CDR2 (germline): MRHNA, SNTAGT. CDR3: CASSDRDSLTVDTQYF. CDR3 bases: TGTGCCAGCAGTGACCGGGACTCGCTAACCGTTGATACGCAGTATTTT.

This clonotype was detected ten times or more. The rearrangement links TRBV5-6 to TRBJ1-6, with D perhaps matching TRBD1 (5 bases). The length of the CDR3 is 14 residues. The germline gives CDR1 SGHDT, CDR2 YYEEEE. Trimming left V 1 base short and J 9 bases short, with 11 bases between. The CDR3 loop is CASSLPAGGSPLHF. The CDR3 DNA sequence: TGTGCCAGCAGCTTGCCCGCCGGGGGTTCACCCCTCCACTTT.

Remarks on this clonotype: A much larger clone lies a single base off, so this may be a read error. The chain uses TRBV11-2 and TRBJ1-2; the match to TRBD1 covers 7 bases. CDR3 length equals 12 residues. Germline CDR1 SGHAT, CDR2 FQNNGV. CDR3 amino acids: CAISLRQGGYTF. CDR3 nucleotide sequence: TGTGCCATCAGCTTACGACAGGGAGGCTACACCTTC.

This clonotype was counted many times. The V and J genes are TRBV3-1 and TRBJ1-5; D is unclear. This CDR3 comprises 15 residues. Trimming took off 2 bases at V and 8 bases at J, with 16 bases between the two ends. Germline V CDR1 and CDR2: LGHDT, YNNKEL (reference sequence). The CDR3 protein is CASSQSRVGIEPQHF. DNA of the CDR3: TGTGCCAGCAGCCAATCGAGAGTGGGTATTGAGCCCCAGCATTTT.